This T cell receptor (beta chain) was sequenced in a study of T cell responses to AZD1222 COVID-19 vaccine. Whole-study results and caveats: Spike-specific TCR breadth and depth grew following two AZD1222 doses. Repertoires were collected only later (after the peak T cell response had occurred). Among the donors, most were white British and more were female, and clonal diversity was possibly underestimated. Only 5 or 6 AZD1222 recipients were seropositive at baseline.

Clones were sequenced by immunoSEQ multiplex PCR, and TCRdb holds only the in-frame ones, with some missing. There are about 120,000 clones in the sample; around 94% occur only once, and approximately 1.5% lies in the top ten. In regard to this clone: Its antigen is not known.

This CDR3 comprises 15 residues. Trimming pared 3 bases from V and 3 bases from J, leaving 14 bases between. In germline, CDR1 is MGHRA, CDR2 YSYEKL. Here the sequenced sample was peripheral blood, taken on day 0 of AZD1222 vaccination. The origin of this receptor is an adult in good health. The chain is built from TRBV4-1 and TRBJ1-1; D gene uncertain. The CDR3 DNA follows: TGCGCCAGCAGCCAGAGCCTCCCCGTGTACACTGAAGCTTTCTTT. Protein sequence: CASSQSLPVYTEAFF.